This is a list of T cell receptor beta chains from one sample in a study of beta chain features in type 1 diabetes. Produced via immunoSEQ multiplex PCR; TCRdb's table is partial and in-frame only. The sample lists about 240,000 clones; about 26% were seen once. Sample: central memory CD4+ T cells from blood. Every receptor here comes from a man under 40 in good health. Both conserved end residues are part of each CDR3. The order of the fields is clone size, J gene, D gene, V gene, CDR3 DNA, CDR3 protein. D genes are given only for firm matches. The size of a clone is reported for some rows only, either as once, few or many, or as a class for expanded clones.

few	TRBJ2-1	-	TRBV11-2	TGTGCCAGCAGCGTACAGAATGAGCAGTTCTTC	CASSVQNEQFF
-	TRBJ2-1	TRBD2	TRBV30	TGTGCCTGGAGTGCCAAACTAGCGGGGGCCTACAATGAGCAGTTCTTC	CAWSAKLAGAYNEQFF
-	TRBJ2-2	TRBD2	TRBV7-2	TGTGCCAGCAGCTTAGTTAGGACTAGGTCCACCGGGGAGCTGTTTTTT	CASSLVRTRSTGELFF
few	TRBJ1-4	-	TRBV29-1	TGCAGCGTCTTCTTAAGTAGTGAAAAACTGTTTTTT	CSVFLSSEKLFF
-	TRBJ2-3	TRBD1	TRBV15	TGTGCCACCAGCAGATTGACAGGGTCAGATACGCAGTATTTT	CATSRLTGSDTQYF
-	TRBJ1-1	-	TRBV7-2	TGTGCCAGCAGCTTAGGTGGCGGCTATGGGGTTGGGAACACTGAAGCTTTCTTT	CASSLGGGYGVGNTEAFF
-	TRBJ2-2	-	TRBV18	TGTGCCAGCTCACCACCGATAACGGGAACGTCCGGGGAGCTGTTTTTT	CASSPPITGTSGELFF
many	TRBJ2-2	-	TRBV5-1	TGCGCCAGCAGCCCCGAGGGGGGGCGAACCGGGGAGCTGTTTTTT	CASSPEGGRTGELFF
-	TRBJ2-5	-	TRBV10-3	TGTGCCGCTCGGACAGCTCAAGAGACCCAGTACTTC	CAARTAQETQYF
-	TRBJ2-1	TRBD2	TRBV2	TGTGCCAGCGCCGAAGCGGGGGGGCCCCATGAGCAGTTCTTC	CASAEAGGPHEQFF
-	TRBJ2-3	-	TRBV11-2	TGTGCCAGCAGCTTAGGTGCTAGCTCAGATACGCAGTATTTT	CASSLGASSDTQYF
many	TRBJ1-5	TRBD1	TRBV23-1	TGCGCCAGCGTCCCCGACAGGGGTAGCAATCAGCCCCAGCATTTT	CASVPDRGSNQPQHF
-	TRBJ1-3	-	TRBV29-1	TGCAGCGCGGGTGGCGGGGCTGGAAACACCATATATTTT	CSAGGGAGNTIYF
few	TRBJ2-5	-	TRBV21-1	TGTGCCAGCAGCCATCGGACTAGCGGGAAAAAGACCCAGTACTTC	CASSHRTSGKKTQYF
few	TRBJ2-7	TRBD1	TRBV7-9	TGTGCCAGCAGCCCGAGGACAGGGGGCTACGAGCAGTACTTC	CASSPRTGGYEQYF
-	TRBJ2-7	-	TRBV29-1	TGCAGCGTACAGGCTCGCTACGAGCAGTACTTC	CSVQARYEQYF
-	TRBJ1-2	-	TRBV7-9	TGTGCCAGCAGTGCCGTCAGGAGTCAGGCCGGCTACACCTTC	CASSAVRSQAGYTF
-	TRBJ2-7	-	TRBV29-1	TGCAGCGCCTTCTCGACAGGTGACTCCTACGAGCAGTACTTC	CSAFSTGDSYEQYF
many	TRBJ1-5	-	TRBV18	TGTGCCAGCTCACCCGACAGAAATCAGCCCCAGCATTTT	CASSPDRNQPQHF
-	TRBJ2-5	-	TRBV13	TGTGCCAGCAGTTCAGGAGATCAAGAGACCCAGTACTTC	CASSSGDQETQYF
-	TRBJ2-5	-	TRBV4-1	TGCGCCAGCAGCCAAGAGAGGACGGCCCAGACCCAGTACTTC	CASSQERTAQTQYF
-	TRBJ2-7	-	TRBV28	TGTGCCAGCAGTTTCGATCGCGGGCCTTACCCCTACGAGCAGTACTTC	CASSFDRGPYPYEQYF
few	TRBJ2-5	TRBD1	TRBV7-8	TGTGCCAGCAGCAGGGACAGGGCTAGAGAGACCCAGTACTTC	CASSRDRARETQYF
-	TRBJ1-1	-	TRBV5-6	TGTGCCAGCAGCGCCCGGCCGGTCCCTGAAGCTTTCTTT	CASSARPVPEAFF
-	TRBJ1-2	-	TRBV7-9	TGTGCCAGCAGCTTAATGGGCAATGGCTACACCTTC	CASSLMGNGYTF
-	TRBJ2-7	-	TRBV30	TGTGCCTGGAGTGTAAGGGCGCTGATCTACGAGCAGTACTTC	CAWSVRALIYEQYF
few	TRBJ2-3	TRBD2	TRBV5-5	TGTGCCAGCAGCCTAGCGGGAGGGAAGAGGACAGATACGCAGTATTTT	CASSLAGGKRTDTQYF
few	TRBJ2-3	-	TRBV7-2	TGTGCCAGCAGCTTACCGGCGGCAGATACGCAGTATTTT	CASSLPAADTQYF
few	TRBJ2-1	-	TRBV30	TGTGCCTGGAGTGGGGGCAAAGAGCAGTTCTTC	CAWSGGKEQFF
-	TRBJ2-5	-	TRBV29-1	TGCAGCGTCGTTATAGGGGGAGAGACCCAGTACTTC	CSVVIGGETQYF
-	TRBJ2-7	-	TRBV15	TGTGCCACCAGCAGAGATGGAAGAGGCTCCTACGAGCAGTACTTC	CATSRDGRGSYEQYF
-	TRBJ1-2	TRBD1	TRBV4-3	TGCGCCAGCAGCCAAGAGGGACAGGGCAACTATGGCTACACCTTC	CASSQEGQGNYGYTF
few	TRBJ2-7	-	TRBV6-6	TGTGCCAGCAGTCCCAACCGGGACGCCGGTGGTGAGCAGTACTTC	CASSPNRDAGGEQYF
few	TRBJ2-3	-	TRBV10-3	TGTGCCATCAGGGCAGGGAAGAGGGCCACAGATACGCAGTATTTT	CAIRAGKRATDTQYF
many	TRBJ2-7	-	TRBV5-4	TGTGCCAGCAGCCAGACAGCGTCCTACGAGCAGTACTTC	CASSQTASYEQYF
-	TRBJ2-5	-	TRBV7-2	TGTGCCAGCACCCAAGGCTGGGGAGAGACCCAGTACTTC	CASTQGWGETQYF
few	TRBJ2-3	-	TRBV10-2	TGCGCCAGCAGTGTGCCGGGCATAGATACGCAGTATTTT	CASSVPGIDTQYF
-	TRBJ2-7	TRBD2	TRBV29-1	TGCAGCGTAGAAGGGACTAGCGGGTCCCTCTCCTACGAGCAGTACTTC	CSVEGTSGSLSYEQYF
few	TRBJ1-2	TRBD1	TRBV4-3	TGCGCCAGCAGCCAAGATACAGACAGGGGGAACTATGGCTACACCTTC	CASSQDTDRGNYGYTF
-	TRBJ1-6	TRBD1	TRBV18	TGTGCCAGCTCACTGGACAGGGGGAATTCACCCCTCCACTTT	CASSLDRGNSPLHF
-	TRBJ2-1	-	TRBV5-6	TGTGCCAGCAGCATGGGGGTCACGGGGTACAATGAGCAGTTCTTC	CASSMGVTGYNEQFF
-	TRBJ2-5	-	TRBV11-2	TGTGCCAGCAGCTTAATGGGGACGGAGAAAGAGACCCAGTACTTC	CASSLMGTEKETQYF